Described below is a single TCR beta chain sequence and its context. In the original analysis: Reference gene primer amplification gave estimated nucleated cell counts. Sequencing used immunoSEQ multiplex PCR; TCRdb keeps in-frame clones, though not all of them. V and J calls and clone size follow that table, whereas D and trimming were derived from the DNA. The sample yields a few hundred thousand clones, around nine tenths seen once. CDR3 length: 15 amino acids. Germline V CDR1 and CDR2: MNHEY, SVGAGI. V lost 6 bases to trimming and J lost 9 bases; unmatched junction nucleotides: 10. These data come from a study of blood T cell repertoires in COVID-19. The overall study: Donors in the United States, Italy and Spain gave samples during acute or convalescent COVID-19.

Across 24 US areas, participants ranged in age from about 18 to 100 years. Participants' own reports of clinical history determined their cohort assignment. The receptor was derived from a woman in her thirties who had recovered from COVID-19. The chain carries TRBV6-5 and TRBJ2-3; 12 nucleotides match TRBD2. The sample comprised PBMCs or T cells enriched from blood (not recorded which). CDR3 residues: CASSGLAGRDRTQYF. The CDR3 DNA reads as TGTGCCAGCAGCGGACTAGCGGGGAGAGATAGGACGCAGTATTTT.